What follows are 10 T cell receptor beta chains derived from one specimen sequenced in a study of metastatic and nonmetastatic thyroid tumors. Nobody among the patients had been given any treatment before thyroid surgery. TCRdb re-called the PCR reads through MiXCR. This sample has about 60,000 clones, with around 15% found just once. What was sequenced was blood. These receptors were taken from a male donor with papillary thyroid cancer or a benign thyroid nodule (not recorded which). Some clones in this sample may be carry-over from other donors' samples.

The chain recombines TRBV20-1 with TRBJ2-3, with D tentatively TRBD2 (6 bases). V was pared by 4 bases and J by 3 bases, with 14 bases between. This CDR3 comprises 14 residues. Germline assignment: CDR1 DFQATT and CDR2 SNEGSKA (reference sequence). CDR3 in DNA: TGCAGTGCTAAACGGGAGTACATGACAGATACGCAGTATTTT. It codes for CSAKREYMTDTQYF.

CDR3 nucleotide sequence: TGTGCCAGCAGCTTCGCTAGCGGGATTGGTAGTGGAAACATTCAGTACTTC. Translating it yields CASSFASGIGSGNIQYF. The chain is built from TRBV5-6 and TRBJ2-4; 9 nucleotides match TRBD2. Germline assignment: CDR1 SGHDT and CDR2 YYEEEE. CDR3 size: 17 residues. V lost 2 bases and J lost 6; bases outside the gene matches: 12.

This chain connects TRBV7-9 to TRBJ2-7, with TRBD1 matching 8 bases. The ends lost 1 base at V and 7 bases at J; junction bases unmatched: 9. Germline CDR1 reads SEHNR; CDR2 reads FQNEAQ (reference sequence). This CDR3 has 15 residues. CDR3 DNA sequence: TGTGCCAGCAGCTTAGAGCAGGGGGCATTTATGGAGCAGTACTTC. Translation: CASSLEQGAFMEQYF.

V and J are TRBV6-1 and TRBJ2-2; 11 nucleotides align to TRBD2. Germline V gene sequence: CDR1 MNHNS, CDR2 SASEGT. The CDR3 length is 14 residues. With V trimmed by 10 bases and J by 3 bases, 4 bases remained unmatched. CDR3 residues: CAISSGRYTGELFF. DNA of the CDR3: TGTGCCATCTCTAGCGGGAGGTACACCGGGGAGCTGTTTTTT.

This clone was seen a few times. A read error may be the cause here, since a much bigger clone is one base away. The rearrangement links TRBV28 to TRBJ1-6; D is undetermined. The CDR3 is made up of 12 amino acids. CDR1 and CDR2 (germline): MDHEN, SYDVKM. The CDR3 protein is CASSFMNSTLHF. DNA of the CDR3: TGTGCCAGCAGTTTTATGAATTCAACCCTCCACTTT.

The sample holds many counts of this clone. V and J are TRBV15 and TRBJ1-3; D not resolved. CDR1 and CDR2 from the germline V gene are LNHNV and YYDKDF (reference sequence). The CDR3 covers 13 residues. Trimming cost V 4 bases and J 0 bases, with 4 bases left between them. CDR3 loop: CATSTTSGNTIYF. DNA of the CDR3: TGTGCCACCAGCACGACCTCTGGAAACACCATATATTTT. Full variable domain (remainder filled in from reference TRBV15 and TRBJ1-3): DAMVIQNPRYQVTQFGKPVTLSCSQTLNHNVMYWYQQKSSQAPKLLFHYYDKDFNNEADTPDNFQSRRPNTSFCFLDIRSPGLGDTAMYLCATSTTSGNTIYFGEGSWLTVV.

This clone came up a few times. V is TRBV10-3 and J is TRBJ2-5; 7 bases are a match to TRBD2. CDR1 ENHRY and CDR2 SYGVKD come from the germline V gene. The V and J ends lost 1 base and 5 bases, in that order; junction bases with no gene match: 10. The CDR3 contains 16 residues. The CDR3, as DNA: TGTGCCATCAGTGAGTTTCCTGGGACTATCATCGAGACCCAGTACTTC. Translation: CAISEFPGTIIETQYF.

This clone showed up just a few times. The CDR3 DNA reads TGTGCCATCATTGGCCGGCAGGTGGCTGGGGGCTACACCTTC. Translating it yields CAIIGRQVAGGYTF. The genes are TRBV10-3 and TRBJ1-2; D gene unclear. Trimming removed 7 bases at V and 8 bases at J, with 20 bases between. Germline loops: CDR1 ENHRY, CDR2 SYGVKD. This CDR3 comprises 14 residues.

This clone was detected many times. The chain has TRBV6-1 and TRBJ1-5; TRBD1 is a possible D gene (6 bases). V shed 1 base and J shed 2 bases, with 15 bases lying between them. Germline V lookup: CDR1 MNHNS, CDR2 SASEGT. The CDR3 loop spans 17 amino acids. The CDR3 DNA reads TGTGCCAGCAGTGAAGAGTCGGTAGGGGGAGGCAATCAGCCCCAGCATTTT. Its protein is CASSEESVGGGNQPQHF.

As to this clone: This may be a read error: a much more frequent sequence differs by one nucleotide. V and J are TRBV14 and TRBJ2-3; D unclear. V lost 7 bases and J lost 1, with 9 bases in between. This CDR3 comprises 13 residues. The germline V gene encodes CDR1 SGHDN and CDR2 FVKESK. CDR3 protein: CASKPLGTDTQYF. The CDR3 DNA reads TGTGCCAGCAAGCCCCTCGGCACAGATACGCAGTATTTT. Based on the CDR3 plus reference TRBV14 and TRBJ2-3, the full variable domain is EAGVTQFPSHSVIEKGQTVTLRCDPISGHDNLYWYRRVMGKEIKFLLHFVKESKQDESGMPNNRFLAERTGGTYSTLKVQPAELEDSGVYFCASKPLGTDTQYFGPGTRLTVL.